The source of this TCR beta chain is a study of cytotoxic CD8 clonotypes in ibrutinib-treated CLL. Study-level findings and limits: Rising at ibrutinib response, clonality subsequently fell back toward baseline at progression. Baseline clonality exceeded age-matched healthy donors and tracked circulating CD8+ T-cell counts.

Trimming removed 6 bases at V and 4 bases at J, with 12 bases between. CDR3 size: 13 residues. The germline gives CDR1 LNHDA, CDR2 SQIVND (reference sequence). About this clone itself: Its antigen is still unknown.

The assay was immunoSEQ multiplex PCR, and TCRdb's table has in-frame clones only and misses some. Here the sample spans 100,000 to 150,000 clones, roughly 85% being singletons. This sample comprised PBMCs, obtained after 24 months of ibrutinib treatment. The rearrangement joins TRBV19 to TRBJ1-1, with D uncertain. The TCR originated in a human donor with chronic lymphocytic leukemia. CDR3 residues: CASRWDLGTEAFF. CDR3 in DNA: TGTGCCAGTAGGTGGGATTTGGGCACTGAAGCTTTCTTT. The full variable domain, completed using reference TRBV19 and TRBJ1-1, is DGGITQSPKYLFRKEGQNVTLSCEQNLNHDAMYWYRQDPGQGLRLIYYSQIVNDFQKGDIAEGYSVSREKKESFPLTVTSAQKNPTAFYLCASRWDLGTEAFFGQGTRLTVV.